These T cell receptor beta chains were read from a single sample in a study of shared clonotypes between healthy human individuals. Only in-frame clones appear in the TCRdb table, and some are missing; sequencing was by immunoSEQ multiplex PCR. Seen here are about a million clones, 70% to 80% observed once, and the top ten hold roughly 0.82%. Sample: memory CD4+ T cells from PBMCs. These receptors were taken from a man between 18 and 29 years old in good health. Some clones in this sample may be carry-over from other donors' samples. Each CDR3 is given with its conserved first and last residue. The D gene is left open where the match is weak. A clone size is listed for some rows: how often the clone was seen (once, few, many), or a class if it is expanded.

v_gene	abundance	d_gene	j_gene	CDR3aa	CDR3nt
TRBV2	NA	TRBD1	TRBJ1-1	CASRNRGTEAFF	TGTGCCAGCAGGAACAGGGGCACTGAAGCTTTCTTT
TRBV10-3	few	NA	TRBJ1-1	CAISELRRGGNTEAFF	TGTGCCATCAGTGAGCTCCGCCGGGGGGGGAACACTGAAGCTTTCTTT
TRBV7-2	NA	TRBD2	TRBJ2-3	CASSLGLAGWQYF	TGTGCCAGCAGCTTAGGCCTAGCGGGATGGCAGTATTTT
TRBV19	NA	NA	TRBJ1-5	CASRDQAAVWAPQHF	TGTGCCAGTAGAGATCAGGCGGCCGTTTGGGCGCCCCAGCATTTT
TRBV6-1	once	TRBD2	TRBJ2-7	CASKPSGALYEQYF	TGTGCCAGCAAGCCTAGCGGGGCCCTCTACGAGCAGTACTTC
TRBV11-2	NA	TRBD2	TRBJ2-7	CASSLGGTSGAYEQYF	TGTGCCAGCAGCTTAGGGGGGACTAGCGGAGCCTACGAGCAGTACTTC
TRBV29-1	NA	TRBD2	TRBJ2-1	CSVDGLAGGYNEQFF	TGCAGCGTAGACGGACTAGCGGGAGGGTACAATGAGCAGTTCTTC
TRBV4-1	NA	NA	TRBJ2-2	CASSKEGGRVTGELFF	TGCGCCAGCAGCAAGGAGGGGGGCAGGGTCACCGGGGAGCTGTTTTTT
TRBV18	NA	TRBD1	TRBJ2-5	CASSPENRGTGQYF	TGTGCCAGCTCACCGGAGAACAGGGGCACCGGACAGTACTTC
TRBV6-1	NA	NA	TRBJ1-2	CASSEAGGSVGYTF	TGTGCCAGCAGTGAAGCAGGGGGAAGCGTTGGCTACACCTTC
TRBV6-5	NA	NA	TRBJ1-1	CASRPDRFTEAFF	TGTGCCAGCAGGCCGGACAGATTCACTGAAGCTTTCTTT
TRBV7-2	NA	TRBD2	TRBJ2-7	CASSTSSGRAWEQYF	TGTGCCAGCAGCACATCTAGCGGGAGGGCCTGGGAGCAGTACTTC
TRBV6-6	NA	TRBD2	TRBJ2-3	CASSFEGLAAEQYF	TGTGCCAGCAGTTTTGAGGGACTAGCGGCCGAGCAATATTTT
TRBV27	NA	TRBD2	TRBJ2-3	CASSLFSTSLTTDTQYF	TGTGCCAGCAGTTTATTCTCGACTAGCCTTACCACAGATACGCAGTATTTT
TRBV5-4	NA	NA	TRBJ1-5	CASSFCSGNFCNQPQHF	TGTGCCAGCAGCTTTTGCTCAGGGAATTTTTGCAATCAGCCCCAGCATTTT
TRBV5-1	NA	TRBD1	TRBJ2-5	CASSLLRTGQETQYF	TGCGCCAGCAGCTTGCTCCGGACAGGCCAAGAGACCCAGTACTTC
TRBV4-2	NA	NA	TRBJ1-2	CASSQEKGRNYGYTF	TGTGCCAGCAGCCAAGAGAAGGGGCGAAACTATGGCTACACCTTC
TRBV9	once	TRBD1	TRBJ1-2	CASSTRDRAFYGGYTF	TGTGCCAGCAGCACCCGGGACAGGGCCTTTTACGGTGGCTACACCTTC
TRBV6-1	few	NA	TRBJ1-5	CASSEGGGRQPQHF	TGTGCCAGCAGTGAAGGGGGCGGCCGTCAGCCCCAGCATTTT
TRBV30	NA	TRBD2	TRBJ2-5	CAWAGGETQYF	TGTGCCTGGGCCGGGGGGGAGACCCAGTACTTC
TRBV21-1	NA	NA	TRBJ2-6	CASSKNGTSLSGANVLTF	TGTGCCAGCAGCAAAAATGGGACTTCGCTCTCTGGGGCCAACGTCCTGACTTTC
TRBV6-5	NA	NA	TRBJ2-1	CASSYSSVSSYNEQFF	TGTGCCAGCAGTTACTCGTCGGTGAGCTCCTACAATGAGCAGTTCTTC
TRBV19	NA	TRBD1	TRBJ1-5	CASSIRRQGAQPQHF	TGTGCCAGTAGTATAAGGCGACAGGGGGCCCAGCCCCAGCATTTT